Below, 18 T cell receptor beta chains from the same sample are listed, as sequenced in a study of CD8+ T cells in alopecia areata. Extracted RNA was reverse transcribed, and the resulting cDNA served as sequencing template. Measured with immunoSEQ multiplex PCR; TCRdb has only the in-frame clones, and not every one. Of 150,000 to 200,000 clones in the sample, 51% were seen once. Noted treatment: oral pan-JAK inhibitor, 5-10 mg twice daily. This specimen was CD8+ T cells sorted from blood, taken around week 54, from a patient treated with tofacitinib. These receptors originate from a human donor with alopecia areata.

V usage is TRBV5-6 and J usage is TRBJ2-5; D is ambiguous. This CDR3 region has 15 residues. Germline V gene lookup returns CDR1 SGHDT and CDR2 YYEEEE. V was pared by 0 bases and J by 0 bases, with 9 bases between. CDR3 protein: CASSLVGQYQETQYF. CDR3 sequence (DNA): TGTGCCAGCAGCTTGGTTGGCCAGTACCAAGAGACCCAGTACTTC.

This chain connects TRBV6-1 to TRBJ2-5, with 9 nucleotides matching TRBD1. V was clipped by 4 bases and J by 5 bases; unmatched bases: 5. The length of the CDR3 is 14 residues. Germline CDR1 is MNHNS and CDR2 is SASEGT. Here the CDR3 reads CASSGQGVRETQYF. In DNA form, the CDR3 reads TGTGCCAGCAGTGGACAGGGGGTGCGGGAGACCCAGTACTTC.

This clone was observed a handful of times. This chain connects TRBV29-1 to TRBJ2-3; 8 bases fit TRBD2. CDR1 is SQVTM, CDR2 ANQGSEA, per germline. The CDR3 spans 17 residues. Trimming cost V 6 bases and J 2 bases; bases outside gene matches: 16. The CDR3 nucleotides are TGCAGCGTCCTCGGGACTAGACTCCTAAGGTACACAGATACGCAGTATTTT. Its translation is CSVLGTRLLRYTDTQYF.

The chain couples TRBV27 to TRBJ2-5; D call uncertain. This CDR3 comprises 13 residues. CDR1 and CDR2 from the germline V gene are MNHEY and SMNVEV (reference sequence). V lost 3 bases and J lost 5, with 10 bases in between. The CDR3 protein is CASSFGSAETQYF. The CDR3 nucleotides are TGTGCCAGCAGTTTTGGTAGTGCGGAGACCCAGTACTTC.

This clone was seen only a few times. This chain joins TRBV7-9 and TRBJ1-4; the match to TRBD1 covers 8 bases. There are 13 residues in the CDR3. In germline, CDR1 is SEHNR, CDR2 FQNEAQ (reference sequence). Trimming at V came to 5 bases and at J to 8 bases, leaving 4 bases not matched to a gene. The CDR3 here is CASSRRQGEKLFF. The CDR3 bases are TGTGCCAGCAGCCGAAGACAGGGGGAAAAACTGTTTTTT.

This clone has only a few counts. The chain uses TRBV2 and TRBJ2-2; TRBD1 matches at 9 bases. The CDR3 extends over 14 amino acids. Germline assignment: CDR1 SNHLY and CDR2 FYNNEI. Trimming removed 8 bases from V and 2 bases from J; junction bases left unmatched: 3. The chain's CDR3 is CASWDRANTGELFF. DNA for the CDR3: TGTGCCAGCTGGGACAGGGCCAACACCGGGGAGCTGTTTTTT.

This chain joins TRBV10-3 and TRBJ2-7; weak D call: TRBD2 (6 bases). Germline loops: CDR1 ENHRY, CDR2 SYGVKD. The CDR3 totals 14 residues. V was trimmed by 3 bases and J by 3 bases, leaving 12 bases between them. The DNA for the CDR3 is TGTGCCATCAGTGAACCCGGGAGCAACTACGAGCAGTACTTC. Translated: CAISEPGSNYEQYF.

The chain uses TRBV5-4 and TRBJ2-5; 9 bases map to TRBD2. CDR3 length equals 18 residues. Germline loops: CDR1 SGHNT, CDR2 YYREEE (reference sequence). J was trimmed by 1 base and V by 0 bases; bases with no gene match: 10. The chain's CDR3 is CASSLAVGLAGPQETQYF. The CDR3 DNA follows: TGTGCCAGCAGCTTGGCCGTGGGGCTAGCGGGGCCCCAAGAGACCCAGTACTTC.

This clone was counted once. CDR3 sequence (DNA): TGTGCCAGCAGCTTAAGAGTGGCAAAGATTGGCTACACCTTC. This encodes CASSLRVAKIGYTF. J is TRBJ1-2 and V is TRBV7-2, with D hard to call. V gave up 2 bases and J gave up 7 bases, with 14 bases separating them. The length of the CDR3 is 14 residues. Per germline, CDR1 SGHTA and CDR2 FQGNSA.

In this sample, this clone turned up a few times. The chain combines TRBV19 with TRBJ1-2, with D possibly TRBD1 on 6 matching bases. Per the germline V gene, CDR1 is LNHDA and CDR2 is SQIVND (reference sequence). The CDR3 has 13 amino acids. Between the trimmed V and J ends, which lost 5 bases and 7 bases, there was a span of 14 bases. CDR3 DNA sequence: TGTGCCAGTAGTCTCCGGGACACTCGTGGCTACACCTTC. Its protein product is CASSLRDTRGYTF.

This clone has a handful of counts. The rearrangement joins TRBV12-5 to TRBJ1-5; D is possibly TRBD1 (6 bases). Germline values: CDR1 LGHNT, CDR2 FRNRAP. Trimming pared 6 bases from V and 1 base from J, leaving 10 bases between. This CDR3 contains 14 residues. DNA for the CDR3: TGTGCTAGTGGCCCTGGACAGAGCAATCAGCCCCAGCATTTT. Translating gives CASGPGQSNQPQHF.

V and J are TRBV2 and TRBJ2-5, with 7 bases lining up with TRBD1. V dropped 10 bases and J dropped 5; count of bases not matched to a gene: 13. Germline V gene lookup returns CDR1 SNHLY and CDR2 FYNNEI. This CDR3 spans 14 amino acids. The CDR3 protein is CATVSRGRRETQYF. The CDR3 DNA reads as TGTGCCACCGTTAGTAGGGGGCGAAGGGAGACCCAGTACTTC. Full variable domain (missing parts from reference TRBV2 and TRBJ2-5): EPEVTQTPSHQVTQMGQEVILRCVPISNHLYFYWYRQILGQKVEFLVSFYNNEISEKSEIFDDQFSVERPDGSNFTLKIRSTKLEDSAMYFCATVSRGRRETQYFGPGTRLLVL.

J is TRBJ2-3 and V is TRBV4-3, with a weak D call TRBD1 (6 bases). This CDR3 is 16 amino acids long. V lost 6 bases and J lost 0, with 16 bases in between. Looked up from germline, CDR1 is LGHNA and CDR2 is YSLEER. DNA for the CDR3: TGCGCCAGCAGTCTTGAGGATAGGGGGAGCACAGATACGCAGTATTTT. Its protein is CASSLEDRGSTDTQYF.

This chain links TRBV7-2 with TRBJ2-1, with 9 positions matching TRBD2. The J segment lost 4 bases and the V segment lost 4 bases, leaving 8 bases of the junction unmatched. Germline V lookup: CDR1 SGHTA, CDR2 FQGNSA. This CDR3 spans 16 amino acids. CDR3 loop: CASSSFSGGPYNEQFF. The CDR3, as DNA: TGTGCCAGCAGCTCCTTTAGCGGGGGCCCGTACAATGAGCAGTTCTTC.

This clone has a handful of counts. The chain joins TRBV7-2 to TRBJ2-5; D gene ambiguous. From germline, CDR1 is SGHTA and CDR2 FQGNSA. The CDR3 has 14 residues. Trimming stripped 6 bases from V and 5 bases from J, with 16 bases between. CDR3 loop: CASSHDIREETQYF. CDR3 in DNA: TGTGCCAGCAGTCACGACATCCGCGAGGAGACCCAGTACTTC. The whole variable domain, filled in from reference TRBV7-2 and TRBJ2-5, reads GAGVSQSPSNKVTEKGKDVELRCDPISGHTALYWYRQSLGQGLEFLIYFQGNSAPDKSGLPSDRFSAERTGGSVSTLTIQRTQQEDSAVYLCASSHDIREETQYFGPGTRLLVL.

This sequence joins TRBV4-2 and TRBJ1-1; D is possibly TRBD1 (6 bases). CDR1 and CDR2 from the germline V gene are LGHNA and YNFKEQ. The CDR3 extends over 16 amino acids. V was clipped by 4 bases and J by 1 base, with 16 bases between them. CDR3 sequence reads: CASSPLTGSGNTEAFF. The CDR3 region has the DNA TGTGCCAGCAGCCCCTTGACAGGTTCCGGGAACACTGAAGCTTTCTTT.

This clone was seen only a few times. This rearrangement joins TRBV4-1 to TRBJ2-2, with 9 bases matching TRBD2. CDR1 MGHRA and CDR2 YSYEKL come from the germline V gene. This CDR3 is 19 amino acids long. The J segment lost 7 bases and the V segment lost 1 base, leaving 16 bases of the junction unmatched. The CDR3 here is CASSQARGLAGSENGELFF. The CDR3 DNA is TGCGCCAGCAGCCAAGCTCGTGGGCTAGCGGGGAGTGAAAACGGGGAGCTGTTTTTT.

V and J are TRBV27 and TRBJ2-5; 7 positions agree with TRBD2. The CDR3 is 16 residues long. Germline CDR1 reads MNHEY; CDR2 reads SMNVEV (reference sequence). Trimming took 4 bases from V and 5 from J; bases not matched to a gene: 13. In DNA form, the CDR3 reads TGTGCCAGCAGTTCCAGCCAAGGAGCGGGGATCGAGACCCAGTACTTC. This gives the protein CASSSSQGAGIETQYF.